This T cell receptor (beta chain) was identified in a study of blood T cells in healthy people across ages. Combining a sample-barcoded 5' primer with a J-beta primer mix, a second PCR ran for roughly 6 to 12 cycles. TCRdb reprocessed the 5' RACE reads with MiXCR, giving one entry per CDR3 protein. The sample lists about a million distinct CDR3 sequences, roughly 51% occurring once. Specimen: blood. The TCR comes from an older woman in good health.

CDR3 protein: CSAFTGSSYEQYF. The CDR3 bases are TGCAGTGCCTTTACGGGTAGCTCCTACGAGCAGTACTTC. This chain links TRBV20-1 with TRBJ2-7; the D is unclear. V shed 6 bases and J shed 0 bases, with 12 bases lying between them. The CDR3 loop spans 13 amino acids. The germline V gene has CDR1 DFQATT and CDR2 SNEGSKA (reference sequence).